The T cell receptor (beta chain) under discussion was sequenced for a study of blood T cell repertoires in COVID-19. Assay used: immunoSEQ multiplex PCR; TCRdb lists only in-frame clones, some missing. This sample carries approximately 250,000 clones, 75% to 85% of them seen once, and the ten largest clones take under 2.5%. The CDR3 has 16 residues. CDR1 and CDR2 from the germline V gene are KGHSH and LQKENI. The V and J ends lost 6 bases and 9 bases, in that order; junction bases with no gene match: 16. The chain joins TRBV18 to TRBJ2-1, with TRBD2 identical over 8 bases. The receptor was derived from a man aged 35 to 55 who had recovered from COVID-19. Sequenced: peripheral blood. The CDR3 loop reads CASSRPGSAGGSEQFF. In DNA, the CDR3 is TGTGCCAGCTCTCGGCCGGGTTCCGCGGGGGGAAGTGAGCAGTTCTTC.